These T cell receptor beta chains were read from a single sample in a study of blood T cell repertoires in COVID-19. Assay: immunoSEQ multiplex PCR; the TCRdb copy retains only in-frame clones and omits some. The table includes about 220,000 clones, 84% detected once. The source material was peripheral blood. The receptors derive from a woman aged 60 to 75 who had recovered from COVID-19. Each CDR3 is given with its conserved first and last residue. D genes are given only for firm matches. Some rows have no size entry. The others give once, few or many, or a class for an expanded clone.

D | J | size | V | CDR3 | DNA
. | TRBJ1-5 | . | TRBV12-3/TRBV12-4 | CASSLTANQPQHF | TGTGCCAGCAGCCTGACAGCCAATCAGCCCCAGCATTTT
. | TRBJ1-3 | once | TRBV2 | CASSEVHRPFSGNTIYF | TGTGCCAGCAGTGAGGTTCACAGGCCTTTCTCTGGAAACACCATATATTTT
TRBD1 | TRBJ1-4 | . | TRBV6-6 | CASSRQGDISNEKLFF | TGTGCCAGCAGCCGACAGGGGGACATATCTAATGAAAAACTGTTTTTT
. | TRBJ2-6 | . | TRBV6-5 | CASRSGSSGANVLTF | TGTGCCAGCAGATCCGGTAGCTCTGGGGCCAACGTCCTGACTTTC
TRBD2 | TRBJ2-6 | . | TRBV30 | CAYHDSGGPYSGANVLTF | TGTGCCTACCATGATAGCGGGGGGCCTTACTCTGGGGCCAACGTCCTGACTTTC
TRBD2 | TRBJ2-7 | . | TRBV5-1 | CASSPGTSSYEQYF | TGCGCCAGCAGCCCCGGGACTAGCTCCTACGAGCAGTACTTC
TRBD2 | TRBJ2-3 | . | TRBV9 | CASSVEGWVAGSRGDTQYF | TGTGCCAGCAGCGTAGAGGGGTGGGTAGCGGGGTCAAGAGGAGATACGCAGTATTTT
TRBD1 | TRBJ1-4 | . | TRBV6-6 | CASSYDRGSEKLFF | TGTGCCAGCAGTTACGACAGGGGGTCCGAAAAACTGTTTTTT
TRBD1 | TRBJ1-1 | . | TRBV6-5 | CASSYLDRRNTEAFF | TGTGCCAGCAGTTACTTGGACAGGCGGAACACTGAAGCTTTCTTT
TRBD1 | TRBJ1-2 | . | TRBV4-1 | CASSHLRQGAIGYTF | TGCGCCAGCAGCCATCTCCGACAGGGGGCGATTGGCTACACCTTC
. | TRBJ1-1 | . | TRBV27 | CASSLGSSTEAFF | TGTGCCAGCAGTTTGGGCAGTTCCACTGAAGCTTTCTTT
. | TRBJ2-1 | once | TRBV27 | CASSLIGFSSYNEQFF | TGTGCCAGCAGTTTAATCGGTTTTAGCTCCTACAATGAGCAGTTCTTC
TRBD2 | TRBJ2-3 | few | TRBV4-3 | CASSQDRSGGRYTQYF | TGCGCCAGCAGCCAAGATCGGTCGGGGGGTCGATATACGCAGTATTTT
TRBD1 | TRBJ2-7 | . | TRBV7-3 | CATTWDRYDEQYF | TGTGCCACTACCTGGGACAGGTACGACGAGCAGTACTTC
TRBD2 | TRBJ2-1 | . | TRBV18 | CASSPTSGTYNEQFF | TGTGCCAGCTCACCGACTAGCGGGACGTACAATGAGCAGTTCTTC
TRBD1 | TRBJ1-2 | . | TRBV5-4 | CASSPDRVGYTF | TGTGCCAGCAGCCCGGACAGGGTTGGCTACACCTTC
TRBD1 | TRBJ1-2 | . | TRBV9 | CASSGHTGGGGYTF | TGTGCCAGCAGCGGCCACACAGGGGGCGGTGGCTACACCTTC